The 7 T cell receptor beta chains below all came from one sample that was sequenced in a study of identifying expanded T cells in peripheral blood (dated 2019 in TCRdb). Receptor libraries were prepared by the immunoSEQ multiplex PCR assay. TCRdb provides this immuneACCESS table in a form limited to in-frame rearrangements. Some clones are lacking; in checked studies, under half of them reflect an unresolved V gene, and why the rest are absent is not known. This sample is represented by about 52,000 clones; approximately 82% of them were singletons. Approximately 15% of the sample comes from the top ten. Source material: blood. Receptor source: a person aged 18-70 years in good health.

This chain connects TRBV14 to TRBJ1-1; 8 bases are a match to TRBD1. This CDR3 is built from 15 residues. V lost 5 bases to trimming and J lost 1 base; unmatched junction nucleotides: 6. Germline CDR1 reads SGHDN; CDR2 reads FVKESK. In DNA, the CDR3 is TGTGCCAGCAGCACCCGGACAGGGCGGAACACTGAAGCTTTCTTT. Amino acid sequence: CASSTRTGRNTEAFF.

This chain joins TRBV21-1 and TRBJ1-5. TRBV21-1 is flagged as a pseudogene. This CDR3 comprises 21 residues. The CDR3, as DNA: TGTGCCAGCAGCAAAGGCGGGTGGGGGGGCGCAAATCATACCCCCAATCAGCCCCAGCATTTT. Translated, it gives CASSKGGWGGANHTPNQPQHF.

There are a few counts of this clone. As DNA, the CDR3 is TGTGCCTGGGACAGGGCGGGCACTGAAGCTTTCTTT. Its translation is CAWDRAGTEAFF. The gene calls are TRBV30 and TRBJ1-1; 7 nucleotides match TRBD1. Per the germline V gene, CDR1 is GTSNPN and CDR2 is SVGIG (reference sequence). The CDR3 runs to 12 residues. V gave up 5 bases and J gave up 4 bases; unmatched junction bases: 4.

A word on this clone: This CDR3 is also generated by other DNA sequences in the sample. DNA for the CDR3: TGCGCCAGCAGCTCCTACCACGTCGCAGGGACCGGCTACACCTTC. Its translation is CASSSYHVAGTGYTF. The genes are TRBV5-1 and TRBJ1-2, with D maybe TRBD1 (5 bases). The CDR3 totals 15 residues. The V end lost 3 bases, the J end lost 8 bases, and 20 bases lay between the germline ends. Per the germline V gene, CDR1 is SGHRS and CDR2 is YFSETQ.

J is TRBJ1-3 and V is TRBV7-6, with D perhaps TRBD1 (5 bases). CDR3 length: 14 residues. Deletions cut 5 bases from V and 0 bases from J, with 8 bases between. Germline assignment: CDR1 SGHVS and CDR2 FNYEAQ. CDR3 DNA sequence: TGTGCCAGCAGCGCAGGGACCTCTGGAAACACCATATATTTT. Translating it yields CASSAGTSGNTIYF.

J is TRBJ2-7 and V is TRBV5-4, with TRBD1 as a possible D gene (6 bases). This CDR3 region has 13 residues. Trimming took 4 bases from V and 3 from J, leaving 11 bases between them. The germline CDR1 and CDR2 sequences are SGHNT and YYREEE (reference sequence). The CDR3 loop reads CASSRDRNYEQYV. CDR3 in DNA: TGTGCCAGCAGCCGTGACAGGAACTACGAGCAGTACGTC.

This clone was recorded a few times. The DNA for the CDR3 is TGTGCCAGCTCACCCGGCCGGGGGACTGGCGAGCAGTACTTC. This sequence encodes CASSPGRGTGEQYF. The V call is TRBV18, the J call TRBJ2-7, with D possibly being TRBD2 (6 bases). Looked up from germline, CDR1 is KGHSH and CDR2 is LQKENI. Trimming took off 3 bases at V and 6 bases at J, with 15 bases between the two ends. This CDR3 is 14 amino acids long.